This T cell receptor (beta chain) derives from a study of regulatory dendritic cells for organ transplantation. TCRdb's copy holds only in-frame clones and misses some; the assay was immunoSEQ multiplex PCR. The sample lists about 29,000 clones, around 84% occurring once. V lost 2 bases to trimming and J lost 3 bases, with 11 bases between them. There are 15 residues in the CDR3. Germline V lookup: CDR1 MNHEY, CDR2 SVGAGI. This chain uses TRBV6-5 with TRBJ2-4; TRBD2 is a possible D gene (7 bases). The source is a human donor in good health. The source material was naive CD4+ T cells from blood. Sample subset: CD45RA+ naive T cells. The CDR3 DNA sequence: TGTGCCAGCAGTTACGGGGGGGCCCTCAAAAACATTCAGTACTTC. Protein: CASSYGGALKNIQYF.